This T cell receptor beta chain was profiled in a study of blood T cell repertoires in COVID-19. Study-level information: Both acute and convalescent COVID-19 samples were obtained from the United States, Italy and Spain. From T cells, B-cell-depleted T cells, or PBMCs came the material, which was cDNA or gDNA.

This clone appeared once. Trimming shortened V by 1 base and J by 3 bases, and 13 bases separated the two germline ends. This CDR3 contains 15 residues. Germline values: CDR1 SNHLY, CDR2 FYNNEI. Original methodology: The authors estimated nucleated cell counts from reference gene primer amplification. Clones were sequenced by immunoSEQ multiplex PCR, and TCRdb holds only the in-frame ones, with some missing. The V and J calls and clone size were taken over from that table, and D and trimming were inferred from the DNA. The profile shows 200,000 to 250,000 clones, 87% of them singletons. The sample consisted of peripheral blood. The clonotype was recovered from a woman aged 18-29 years who had recovered from COVID-19. The rearrangement links TRBV2 to TRBJ2-7; TRBD2 might be the D (5 bases). This CDR3 is CASSEGLGVRYEQYF. The CDR3 DNA reads as TGTGCCAGCAGTGAAGGTCTCGGGGTTCGCTACGAGCAGTACTTC.